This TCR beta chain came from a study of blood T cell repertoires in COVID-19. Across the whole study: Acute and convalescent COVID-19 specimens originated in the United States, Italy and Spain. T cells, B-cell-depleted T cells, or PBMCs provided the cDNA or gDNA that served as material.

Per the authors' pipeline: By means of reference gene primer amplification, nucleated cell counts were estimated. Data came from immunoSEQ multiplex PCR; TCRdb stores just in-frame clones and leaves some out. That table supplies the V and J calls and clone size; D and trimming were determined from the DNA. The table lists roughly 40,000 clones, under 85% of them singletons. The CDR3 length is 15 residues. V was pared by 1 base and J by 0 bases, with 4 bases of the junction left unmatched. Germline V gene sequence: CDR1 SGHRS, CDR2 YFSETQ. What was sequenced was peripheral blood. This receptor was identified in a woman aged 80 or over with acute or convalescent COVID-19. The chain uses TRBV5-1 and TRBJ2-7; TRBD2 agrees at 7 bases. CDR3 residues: CASSLWAGDSYEQYF. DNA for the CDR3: TGCGCCAGCAGCTTGTGGGCGGGAGACTCCTACGAGCAGTACTTC. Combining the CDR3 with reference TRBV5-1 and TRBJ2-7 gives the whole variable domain KAGVTQTPRYLIKTRGQQVTLSCSPISGHRSVSWYQQTPGQGLQFLFEYFSETQRNKGNFPGRFSGRQFSNSRSEMNVSTLELGDSALYLCASSLWAGDSYEQYFGPGTRLTVT.